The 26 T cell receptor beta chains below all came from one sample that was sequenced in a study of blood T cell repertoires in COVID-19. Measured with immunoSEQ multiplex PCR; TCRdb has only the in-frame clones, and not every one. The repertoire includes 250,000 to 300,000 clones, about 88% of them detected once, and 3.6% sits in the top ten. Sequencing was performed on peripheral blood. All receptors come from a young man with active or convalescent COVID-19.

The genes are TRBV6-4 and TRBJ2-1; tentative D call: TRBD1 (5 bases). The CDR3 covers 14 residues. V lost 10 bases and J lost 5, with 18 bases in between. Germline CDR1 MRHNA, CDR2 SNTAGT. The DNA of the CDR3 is TGTGCCAAGAGCACCAGGGCGCCGGACAATGAGCAGTTCTTC. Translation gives CAKSTRAPDNEQFF.

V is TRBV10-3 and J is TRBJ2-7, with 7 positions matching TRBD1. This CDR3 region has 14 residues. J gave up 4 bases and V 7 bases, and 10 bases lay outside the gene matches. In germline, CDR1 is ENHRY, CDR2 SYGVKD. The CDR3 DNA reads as TGTGCCATCACCGAAACCGGGACAGCATACGAGCAGTACTTC. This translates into CAITETGTAYEQYF.

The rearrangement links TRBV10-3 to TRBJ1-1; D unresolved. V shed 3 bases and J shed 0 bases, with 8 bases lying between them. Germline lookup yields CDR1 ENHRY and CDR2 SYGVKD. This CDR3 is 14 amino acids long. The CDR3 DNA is TGTGCCATCAGTGACAGAGGCATGAACACTGAAGCTTTCTTT. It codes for CAISDRGMNTEAFF.

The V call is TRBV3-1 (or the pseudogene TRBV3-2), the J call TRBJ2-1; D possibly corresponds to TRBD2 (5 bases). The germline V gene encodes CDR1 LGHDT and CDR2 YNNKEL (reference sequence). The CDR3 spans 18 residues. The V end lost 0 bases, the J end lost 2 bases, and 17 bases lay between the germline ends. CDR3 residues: CASSQDLVRVFPYNEQFF. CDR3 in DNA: TGTGCCAGCAGCCAAGATTTAGTGCGGGTCTTCCCCTACAATGAGCAGTTCTTC.

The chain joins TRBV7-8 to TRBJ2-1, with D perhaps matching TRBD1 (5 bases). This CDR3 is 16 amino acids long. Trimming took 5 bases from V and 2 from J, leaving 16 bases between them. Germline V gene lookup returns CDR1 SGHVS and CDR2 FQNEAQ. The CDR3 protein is CASSLLWQGPYNEQFF. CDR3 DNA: TGTGCCAGCAGCCTACTGTGGCAGGGCCCCTACAATGAGCAGTTCTTC.

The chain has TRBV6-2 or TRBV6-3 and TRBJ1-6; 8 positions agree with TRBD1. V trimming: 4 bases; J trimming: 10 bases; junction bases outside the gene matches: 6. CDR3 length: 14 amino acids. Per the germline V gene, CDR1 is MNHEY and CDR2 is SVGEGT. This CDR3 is CASSSGTGRSPLHF. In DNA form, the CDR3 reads TGTGCCAGCAGTTCGGGGACAGGTAGATCACCCCTCCACTTT.

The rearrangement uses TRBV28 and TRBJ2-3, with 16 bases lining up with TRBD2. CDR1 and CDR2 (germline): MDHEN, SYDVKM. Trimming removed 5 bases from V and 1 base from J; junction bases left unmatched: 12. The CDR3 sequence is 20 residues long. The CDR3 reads CASSTSGTSGGASGTDTQYF. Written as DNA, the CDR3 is TGTGCCAGCAGTACCTCCGGGACTAGCGGGGGGGCAAGTGGCACAGATACGCAGTATTTT.

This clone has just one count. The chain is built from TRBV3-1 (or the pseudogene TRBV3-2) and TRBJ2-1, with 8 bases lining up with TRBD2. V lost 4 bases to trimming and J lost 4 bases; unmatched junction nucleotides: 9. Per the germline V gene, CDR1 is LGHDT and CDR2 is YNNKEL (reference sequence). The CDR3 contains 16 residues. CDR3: CASSLPGGPRYNEQFF. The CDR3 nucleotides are TGTGCCAGCAGCCTGCCGGGGGGGCCCCGTTACAATGAGCAGTTCTTC.

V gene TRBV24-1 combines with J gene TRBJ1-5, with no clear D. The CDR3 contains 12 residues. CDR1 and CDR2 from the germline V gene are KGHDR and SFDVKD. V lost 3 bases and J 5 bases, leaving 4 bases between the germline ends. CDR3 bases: TGTGCCACCAGTGATACAGATCAGCCCCAGCATTTT. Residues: CATSDTDQPQHF.

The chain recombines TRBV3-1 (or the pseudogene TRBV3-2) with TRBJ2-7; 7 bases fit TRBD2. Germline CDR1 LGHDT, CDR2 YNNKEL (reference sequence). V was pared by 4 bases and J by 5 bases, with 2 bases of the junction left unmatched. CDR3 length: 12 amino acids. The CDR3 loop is CASSPGGHEQYF. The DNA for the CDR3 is TGTGCCAGCAGCCCGGGAGGTCACGAGCAGTACTTC.

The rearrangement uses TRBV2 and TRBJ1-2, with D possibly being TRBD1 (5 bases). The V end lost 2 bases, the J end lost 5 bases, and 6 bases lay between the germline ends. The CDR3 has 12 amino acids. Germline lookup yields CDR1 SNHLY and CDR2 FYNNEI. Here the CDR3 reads CASSEQGYGYTF. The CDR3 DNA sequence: TGTGCCAGCAGTGAACAGGGATATGGCTACACCTTC.

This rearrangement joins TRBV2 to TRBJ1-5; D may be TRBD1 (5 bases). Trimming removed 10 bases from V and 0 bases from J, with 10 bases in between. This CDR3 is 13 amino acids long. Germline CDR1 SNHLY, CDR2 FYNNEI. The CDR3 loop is CAITRDSNQPQHF. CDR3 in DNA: TGTGCCATCACCAGGGATAGCAATCAGCCCCAGCATTTT.

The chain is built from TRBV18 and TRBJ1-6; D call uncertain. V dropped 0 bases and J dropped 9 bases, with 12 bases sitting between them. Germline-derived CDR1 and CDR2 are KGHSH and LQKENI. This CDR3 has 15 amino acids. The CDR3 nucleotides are TGTGCCAGCTCACCACCCGGGGTTTCAGGTTCACCCCTCCACTTT. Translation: CASSPPGVSGSPLHF.

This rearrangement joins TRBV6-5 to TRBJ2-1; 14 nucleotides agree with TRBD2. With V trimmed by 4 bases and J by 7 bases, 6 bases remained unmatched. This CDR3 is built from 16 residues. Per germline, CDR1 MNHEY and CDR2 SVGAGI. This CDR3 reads CASSSMGLAGVNEQFF. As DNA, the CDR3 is TGTGCCAGCAGTTCCATGGGACTAGCGGGAGTTAATGAGCAGTTCTTC.

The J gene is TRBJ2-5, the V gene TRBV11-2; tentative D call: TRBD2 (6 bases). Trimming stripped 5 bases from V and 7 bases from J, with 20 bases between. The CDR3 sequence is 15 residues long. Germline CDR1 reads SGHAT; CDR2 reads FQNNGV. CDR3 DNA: TGTGCCAGCAGCCCGAGCCGGAGGGGCCGGGGGACCCAGTACTTC. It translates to CASSPSRRGRGTQYF. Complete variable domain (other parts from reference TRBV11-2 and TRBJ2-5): EAGVAQSPRYKIIEKRQSVAFWCNPISGHATLYWYQQILGQGPKLLIQFQNNGVVDDSQLPKDRFSAERLKGVDSTLKIQPAKLEDSAVYLCASSPSRRGRGTQYFGPGTRLLVL.

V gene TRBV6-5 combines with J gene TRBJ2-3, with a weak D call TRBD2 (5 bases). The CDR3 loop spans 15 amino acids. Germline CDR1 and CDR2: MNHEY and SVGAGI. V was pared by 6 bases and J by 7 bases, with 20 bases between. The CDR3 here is CASSQAVPTGNTQYF. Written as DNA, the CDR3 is TGTGCCAGCAGCCAGGCCGTCCCAACGGGAAATACGCAGTATTTT.

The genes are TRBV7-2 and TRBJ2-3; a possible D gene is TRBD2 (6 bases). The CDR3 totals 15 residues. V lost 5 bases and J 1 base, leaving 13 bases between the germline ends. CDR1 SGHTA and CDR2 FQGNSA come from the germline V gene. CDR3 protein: CASSDTTRGTDTQYF. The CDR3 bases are TGTGCCAGCAGCGATACGACTAGGGGCACAGATACGCAGTATTTT.

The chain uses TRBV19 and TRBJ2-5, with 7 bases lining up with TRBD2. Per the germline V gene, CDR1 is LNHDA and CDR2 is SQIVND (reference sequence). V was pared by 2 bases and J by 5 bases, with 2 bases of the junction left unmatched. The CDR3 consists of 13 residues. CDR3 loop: CASSIMGGETQYF. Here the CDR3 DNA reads TGTGCCAGTAGTATAATGGGGGGGGAGACCCAGTACTTC.

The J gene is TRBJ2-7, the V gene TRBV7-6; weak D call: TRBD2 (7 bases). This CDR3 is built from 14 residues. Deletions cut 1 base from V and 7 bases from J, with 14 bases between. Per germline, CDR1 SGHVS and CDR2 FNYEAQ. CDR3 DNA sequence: TGTGCCAGCAGCTTAGGACTACAGGGAGGGGAGCAGTACTTC. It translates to CASSLGLQGGEQYF.

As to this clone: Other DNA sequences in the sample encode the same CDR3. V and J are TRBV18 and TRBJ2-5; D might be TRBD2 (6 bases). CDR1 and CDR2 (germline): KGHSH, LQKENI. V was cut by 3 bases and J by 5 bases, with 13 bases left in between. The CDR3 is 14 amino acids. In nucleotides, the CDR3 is TGTGCCAGCTCACCGGGTTCAGGGAGGGAGACCCAGTACTTC. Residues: CASSPGSGRETQYF. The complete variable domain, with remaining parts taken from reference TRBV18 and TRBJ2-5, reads NAGVMQNPRHLVRRRGQEARLRCSPMKGHSHVYWYRQLPEEGLKFMVYLQKENIIDESGMPKERFSAEFPKEGPSILRIQQVVRGDSAAYFCASSPGSGRETQYFGPGTRLLVL.

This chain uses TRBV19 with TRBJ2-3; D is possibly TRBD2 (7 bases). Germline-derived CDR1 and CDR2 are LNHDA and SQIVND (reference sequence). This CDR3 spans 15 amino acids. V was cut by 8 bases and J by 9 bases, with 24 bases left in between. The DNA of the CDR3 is TGTGCCAGTGGAGGGGGGAGACTAGCCCTGGGGACGCAGTATTTT. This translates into CASGGGRLALGTQYF.

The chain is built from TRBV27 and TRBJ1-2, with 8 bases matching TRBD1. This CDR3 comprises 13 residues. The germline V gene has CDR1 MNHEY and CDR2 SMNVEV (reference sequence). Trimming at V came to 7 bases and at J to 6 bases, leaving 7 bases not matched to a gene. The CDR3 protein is CASTGQGSNGYTF. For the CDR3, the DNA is TGTGCCAGCACCGGACAGGGTTCAAATGGCTACACCTTC.

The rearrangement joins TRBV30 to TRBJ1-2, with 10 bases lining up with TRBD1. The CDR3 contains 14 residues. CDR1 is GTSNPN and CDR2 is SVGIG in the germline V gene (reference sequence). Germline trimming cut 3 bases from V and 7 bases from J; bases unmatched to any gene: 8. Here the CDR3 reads CAWSVMGQGFGYTF. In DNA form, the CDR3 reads TGTGCCTGGAGCGTAATGGGACAGGGGTTTGGCTACACCTTC.

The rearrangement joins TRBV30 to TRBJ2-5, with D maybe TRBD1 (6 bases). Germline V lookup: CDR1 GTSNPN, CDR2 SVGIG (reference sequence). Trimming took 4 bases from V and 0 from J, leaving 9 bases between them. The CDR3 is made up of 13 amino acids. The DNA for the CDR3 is TGTGCCTGGACAGGGGACAACCAAGAGACCCAGTACTTC. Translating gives CAWTGDNQETQYF.

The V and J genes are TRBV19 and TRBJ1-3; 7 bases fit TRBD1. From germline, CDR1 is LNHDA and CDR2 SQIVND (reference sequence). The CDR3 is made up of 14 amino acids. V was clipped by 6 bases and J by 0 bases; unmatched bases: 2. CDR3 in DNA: TGTGCCAGTAGAAGGGACAGCTCTGGAAACACCATATATTTT. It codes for CASRRDSSGNTIYF. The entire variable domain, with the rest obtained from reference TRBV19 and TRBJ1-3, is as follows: DGGITQSPKYLFRKEGQNVTLSCEQNLNHDAMYWYRQDPGQGLRLIYYSQIVNDFQKGDIAEGYSVSREKKESFPLTVTSAQKNPTAFYLCASRRDSSGNTIYFGEGSWLTVV.

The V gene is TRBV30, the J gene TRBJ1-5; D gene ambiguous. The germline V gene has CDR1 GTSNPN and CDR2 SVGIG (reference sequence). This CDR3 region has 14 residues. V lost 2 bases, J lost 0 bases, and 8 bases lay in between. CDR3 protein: CAWSREDSNQPQHF. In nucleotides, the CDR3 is TGTGCCTGGAGTCGCGAGGATAGCAATCAGCCCCAGCATTTT.